This T cell receptor (beta chain) was recovered during a study of cytomegalovirus exposure and HLA in healthy donors. Study observations and caveats: The authors listed 150 to 200 TCR beta chains as cytomegalovirus-associated. According to a subsequent analysis, TCR clusters from the first cohort were inclined to appear together in the roughly 120 validation repertoires.

The donors were members of the validation cohort comprising some 130 subjects, separate from the roughly 600-subject first cohort. Points on this clone: Its antigen is not known.

Profiled with immunoSEQ multiplex PCR; TCRdb holds only in-frame clones, not every one. Here the sample spans 180,000 or so clones, about 89% being singletons. The sequenced sample was PBMCs. This TCR derives from a young man in good health and CMV-seropositive.

CDR3 protein: CASGTGVAGANVLTF. CDR3 in DNA: TGTGCCAGCGGGACAGGGGTCGCTGGGGCCAACGTCCTGACTTTC. V and J are TRBV28 and TRBJ2-6, with 10 bases lining up with TRBD1. The CDR3 totals 15 residues. J gave up 2 bases and V 8 bases, and 3 bases lay outside the gene matches. CDR1 and CDR2 from the germline V gene are MDHEN and SYDVKM.